This is a list of T cell receptor beta chains from one sample in a study of blood T cell repertoires in COVID-19. Data came from immunoSEQ multiplex PCR; TCRdb stores just in-frame clones and leaves some out. The sample lists over 200,000 clones; about nine tenths were seen once. Sequencing used peripheral blood. The receptor set was obtained from a woman aged 55-69 years with acute or convalescent COVID-19. Both conserved end residues are part of each CDR3. D genes are given only for firm matches. Not all rows give a size; the values are once, few, many and, for expanded clones, a class.

d_call j_call clone_size v_call cdr3_nt cdr3_aa
TRBD2 TRBJ2-3 - TRBV6-5 TGTGCCAGCAGTCCGAGCGGGGGAGTCACAGATACGCAGTATTTT CASSPSGGVTDTQYF
- TRBJ2-3 - TRBV5-1 TGCGCCAGCAGCCCTACCGTAACGGGAGATACGCAGTATTTT CASSPTVTGDTQYF
TRBD1 TRBJ2-7 - TRBV5-1 TGCGCCAGCAGCTTGGGGCGGGGACAGGGCTACGAGCAGTACTTC CASSLGRGQGYEQYF
- TRBJ1-3 - TRBV19 TGTGCCAGTAGGCCGAGGTCCTCTGGAAACACCATATATTTT CASRPRSSGNTIYF
- TRBJ2-7 - TRBV24-1 TGTGCCACCAGTGACAATACAGGTCCCTACGAGCAGTACTTC CATSDNTGPYEQYF
- TRBJ2-1 - TRBV20-1 TGCAGTGCTATCCCCTCCAATGAGCAGTTCTTC CSAIPSNEQFF
TRBD1 TRBJ1-1 - TRBV7-2 TGTGCCAGCAGCCTGCAAGGACAGGGTAGCACTGAAGCTTTCTTT CASSLQGQGSTEAFF
- TRBJ1-4 - TRBV28 TGTGCCAGCAGCCCGAGGGCAACTAATGAAAAACTGTTTTTT CASSPRATNEKLFF
- TRBJ1-2 - TRBV9 TGTGCCAGCAGCTTGCAGGGGAACTATGGCTACACCTTC CASSLQGNYGYTF
- TRBJ1-1 - TRBV20-1 TGCAGTGCTAGTCGAACAGGGCCAGACACTGAAGCTTTCTTT CSASRTGPDTEAFF
- TRBJ2-2 - TRBV30 TGTGCCTGGAGTAGGTACAAGACTACCGGGGAGCTGTTTTTT CAWSRYKTTGELFF
TRBD2 TRBJ2-5 - TRBV6-5 TGTGCCAGCACCTTCGGGGGGGGTAGCAGGAAGACCCAGTACTTC CASTFGGGSRKTQYF
TRBD2 TRBJ2-2 - TRBV6-5 TGTGCCAGCAGGCGGGGGACCTCGGGCACCGGGGAGCTGTTTTTT CASRRGTSGTGELFF
TRBD1 TRBJ1-1 - TRBV18 TGTGCCAGCTCACTAAACAGGGGCATGAACACTGAAGCTTTCTTT CASSLNRGMNTEAFF
- TRBJ2-3 many TRBV28 TGTGCCAGCAGTCCCGCCAGGGGTTTCGGCACAGATACGCAGTATTTT CASSPARGFGTDTQYF
- TRBJ1-4 - TRBV30 TGTGCCTGGAGTCCCGGGTTGGCGGAAAAACTGTTTTTT CAWSPGLAEKLFF
TRBD1 TRBJ1-1 - TRBV7-2 TGTGCCAGCAGCTTAAGGGACAGGGGGCTCGGAGCTTTCTTT CASSLRDRGLGAFF
- TRBJ1-2 - TRBV7-6 TGTGCCAGCAGCTTATCCATAACGAGGAACTATGGCTACACCTTC CASSLSITRNYGYTF
- TRBJ1-5 - TRBV30 TGTGCCTGGAGTGTACAAGGGGCAGGACAGCCCCAGCATTTT CAWSVQGAGQPQHF
- TRBJ1-6 - TRBV10-2 TGCGCCAGCAGTGAGTCGGGGGCCACAAGCTCCTATAATTCACCCCTCCACTTT CASSESGATSSYNSPLHF
- TRBJ1-3 - TRBV6-5 TGTGCCAGCAGTTACTCCAGAAGCTCTGGAAACACCATATATTTT CASSYSRSSGNTIYF
- TRBJ2-3 once TRBV18 TGTGCCAGCTCACCGACGGGGGGCACAGATACGCAGTATTTT CASSPTGGTDTQYF
TRBD1 TRBJ1-1 - TRBV5-8 TGTGCCAGCAGCGCTCGGACAGGGATATCTGAAGCTTTCTTT CASSARTGISEAFF
- TRBJ1-1 - TRBV6-5 TGTGCCAGCAGTTCAGACAGGAGGAACACTGAAGCTTTCTTT CASSSDRRNTEAFF
- TRBJ2-7 - TRBV3-1/TRBV3-2 TGTGCCAGCAGCCAAGATTTCCTCAGGGTGGTGGACGAGCAGTACTTC CASSQDFLRVVDEQYF
- TRBJ2-5 - TRBV1 TGCACCAGCAGCCAATGGGACAGGGTTGGACGGGAGACCCAGTACTTC CTSSQWDRVGRETQYF
TRBD2 TRBJ2-7 - TRBV7-8 TGTGCCAGCAGCTTAGCGCGAAGCGGGAGCTACGAGCAGTACTTC CASSLARSGSYEQYF
- TRBJ2-7 - TRBV7-8 TGTGCCAGCAGCCCGCGGAGGTACGAGCAGTACTTC CASSPRRYEQYF
- TRBJ1-5 - TRBV4-2 TGTGCCAGCAGCCAAGAGGCAGGGAATCAGCCCCAGCATTTT CASSQEAGNQPQHF
- TRBJ1-1 few TRBV18 TGTGCCAGCTCACCAGAACGAGGGCGCACTGAAGCTTTCTTT CASSPERGRTEAFF
- TRBJ1-5 once TRBV19 TGTGCCAGTAGTATATTCAGGGATAGCAATCAGCCCCAGCATTTT CASSIFRDSNQPQHF
TRBD1 TRBJ2-2 - TRBV11-1 TGTGCCAGCAGCTCCAACTCGGGACAGGGGACCGGGGAGCTGTTTTTT CASSSNSGQGTGELFF
- TRBJ2-3 - TRBV5-8 TGTGCCAGCAGCTTGTTTATCGGGACACCAGCCACAGATACGCAGTATTTT CASSLFIGTPATDTQYF
TRBD1 TRBJ2-7 - TRBV6-5 TGTGCCAGCAAAAGGACAGGTGTTGGCTACGAGCAGTACTTC CASKRTGVGYEQYF
TRBD1 TRBJ1-2 once TRBV7-9 TGTGCCAGCAGCCCTTGGGACAGTACTAACTATGGCTACACCTTC CASSPWDSTNYGYTF
- TRBJ2-6 - TRBV19 TGTGCCAGTAGGGCCGTAACCTCTGGGGCCAACGTCCTGACTTTC CASRAVTSGANVLTF
- TRBJ1-3 - TRBV6-6 TGTGCCAGCAGTTACTCGTTAAGGAGCTCTGGAAACACCATATATTTT CASSYSLRSSGNTIYF
TRBD2 TRBJ2-1 - TRBV6-2/TRBV6-3 TGTGCCAGCAGCCCTTATGGCGGGGGGGCGTACAATGAGCAGTTCTTC CASSPYGGGAYNEQFF
- TRBJ1-1 - TRBV14 TGTGCCAGCAGCCAACAATGGAACACTGAAGCTTTCTTT CASSQQWNTEAFF
- TRBJ1-1 - TRBV6-5 TGTGCCAGCAGCCCCAGGGGCGTCCCTGAAGCTTTCTTT CASSPRGVPEAFF
- TRBJ1-4 - TRBV12-3/TRBV12-4 TGTGCCAGCAGCTCCGTGGCGGGTGAAAAACTGTTTTTT CASSSVAGEKLFF
- TRBJ1-3 - TRBV7-2 TGTGCCAGCAGCTTAGTTTCGGGGGCTGGAAACACCATATATTTT CASSLVSGAGNTIYF
- TRBJ1-2 - TRBV9 TGTGCCAGCAGCGTAGGTGGGGCCAACTATGGCTACACCTTC CASSVGGANYGYTF
- TRBJ1-2 - TRBV5-1 TGCGCCAGCAGCTTGGCGTCCGGGGTGGGAGGCTACACCTTC CASSLASGVGGYTF
TRBD1 TRBJ1-4 few TRBV5-1 TGCGCCAGCAGCTTGGAACCCACGGGACAGGGAATTTTT CASSLEPTGQGIF
TRBD1 TRBJ2-2 - TRBV5-5 TGTGCCAGCAGCTTATTGTTACAGGGGGCGGTCGGGGAGCTGTTTTTT CASSLLLQGAVGELFF
- TRBJ2-3 - TRBV28 TGTGCCAGCAGTTTTGAGGTAGACCTAGATACGCAGTATTTT CASSFEVDLDTQYF
TRBD1 TRBJ1-2 - TRBV28 TGTGCCAGCAGTCCAGACAGGGGTGGCTACACCTTC CASSPDRGGYTF
TRBD1 TRBJ1-2 - TRBV3-1/TRBV3-2 TGTGCCAGCAGCCAAAGGGGACAGGGGAATGGCTACACCTTC CASSQRGQGNGYTF
TRBD2 TRBJ2-3 once TRBV5-1 TGCGCCAGCAGCTCCCACGGACTAGCGGGGGGGATATCCACAGATACGCAGTATTTT CASSSHGLAGGISTDTQYF
TRBD2 TRBJ2-7 - TRBV19 TGTGCCAGTAGTCTAGCGGGGGGGCTGAGCTCCTACGAGCAGTACTTC CASSLAGGLSSYEQYF
- TRBJ1-3 - TRBV4-1 TGCGCCAGCAGCCAAGCCTGGGAAGGAGGTGGAAACACCATATATTTT CASSQAWEGGGNTIYF
- TRBJ2-7 - TRBV29-1 TGCAGCGCTGCGTCTCTCTACGAGCAGTACTTC CSAASLYEQYF